This T cell receptor beta chain was captured in a study of vaccination and CD4 T cells after COVID-19. Across the whole study: Convalescent donors were composed of six males and four females, of whom two were Hispanic.

The Oncomine TCR Beta short-read assay was what sequenced the DNA obtained from cultured CD4+ T cells. Each CDR3 protein is one row after TCRdb ran MiXCR on the PCR reads. The table shows roughly 26,000 distinct CDR3 sequences, with around 65% occurring only once. Specified treatment: roughly ten-day PBMC culture with coronavirus spike peptide pools or control peptides (ViraFEST assay). In this sample, this clonotype turned up once. Its antigen is currently unknown. Study results and caveats: Convalescent patients had a median around 90% of reactive clones appearing only post-vaccination.

The CDR3 sequence is 15 residues long. CDR1 is GTSNPN, CDR2 SVGIG, per germline (reference sequence). V dropped 1 base and J dropped 7; count of bases not matched to a gene: 11. The sequence came from a human donor who had recovered from COVID-19. Sequencing used CD4+ T cells from blood, cultured in vitro. J is TRBJ2-5 and V is TRBV30; 8 bases are a match to TRBD1. The CDR3 DNA is TGTGCCTGGAGTGCCGGACAGGGCTCCTTTGGGACCCAGTACTTC. This codes for CAWSAGQGSFGTQYF.